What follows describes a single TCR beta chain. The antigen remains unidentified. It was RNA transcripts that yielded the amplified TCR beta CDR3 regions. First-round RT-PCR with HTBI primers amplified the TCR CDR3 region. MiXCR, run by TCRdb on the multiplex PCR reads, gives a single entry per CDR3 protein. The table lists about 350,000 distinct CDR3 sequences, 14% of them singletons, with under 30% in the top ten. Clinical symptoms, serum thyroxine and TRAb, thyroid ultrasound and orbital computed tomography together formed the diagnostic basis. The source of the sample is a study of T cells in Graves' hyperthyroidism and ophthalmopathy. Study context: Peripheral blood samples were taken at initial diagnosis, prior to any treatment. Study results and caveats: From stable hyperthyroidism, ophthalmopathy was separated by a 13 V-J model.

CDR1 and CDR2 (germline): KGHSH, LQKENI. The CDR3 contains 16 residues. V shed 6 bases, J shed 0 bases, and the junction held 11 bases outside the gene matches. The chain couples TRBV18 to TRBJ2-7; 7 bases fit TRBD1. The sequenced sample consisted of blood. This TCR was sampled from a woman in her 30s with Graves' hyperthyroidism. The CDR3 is CASSQSRDRGSYEQYF. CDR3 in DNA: TGTGCCAGCTCCCAAAGTCGGGACAGAGGCTCCTACGAGCAGTACTTC.